These 17 T cell receptor beta chains were all obtained from the same sample, sequenced in a study of shared clonotypes between healthy human individuals. The repertoire was sequenced with immunoSEQ multiplex PCR; TCRdb's copy has only in-frame clones and lacks some. The data contain around 2.5 million clones, roughly 93% of them singletons. Material: naive CD4+ T cells from PBMCs. The subset is: CD45RA+ positively selected. The receptors shown here come from a young man in good health. Some clones in this sample may be carry-over from other donors' samples.

The V call is TRBV14, the J call TRBJ1-1, with a possible D match to TRBD1 (5 bases). Germline CDR1 is SGHDN and CDR2 is FVKESK. CDR3 length equals 14 residues. Deletions cut 4 bases from V and 1 base from J, with 10 bases between. In DNA, the CDR3 is TGTGCCAGCAGCCTGTTAAGGGGGAACACTGAAGCTTTCTTT. Protein product: CASSLLRGNTEAFF.

Worth noting for this clone: Other DNA sequences from this sample encode an identical CDR3 as well. The chain combines TRBV5-4 with TRBJ2-3; D is undetermined. The V end was cut by 4 bases, the J end by 2 bases, with 8 bases between. This CDR3 contains 13 residues. Germline loops: CDR1 SGHNT, CDR2 YYREEE (reference sequence). CDR3 sequence reads: CASSLEFTDTQYF. DNA for the CDR3: TGTGCCAGCAGCCTGGAATTCACAGATACGCAGTATTTT.

The chain is built from TRBV28 and TRBJ1-2; no clear D. CDR1 MDHEN and CDR2 SYDVKM come from the germline V gene. The CDR3 runs to 13 residues. V was cut by 6 bases and J by 8 bases, with 16 bases left in between. The CDR3 is CASRKDPGTGYTF. DNA of the CDR3: TGTGCCAGCAGAAAGGATCCGGGAACCGGCTACACCTTC.

In this sample, this clone turned up a few times. V gene TRBV27 combines with J gene TRBJ1-2; D uncertain. The germline CDR1 and CDR2 sequences are MNHEY and SMNVEV (reference sequence). Trimming cost V 6 bases and J 1 base, with 12 bases left between them. The CDR3 has 14 amino acids. The chain's CDR3 is CASSPRQDNYGYTF. The CDR3 DNA reads as TGTGCCAGCAGCCCCCGGCAGGATAACTATGGCTACACCTTC.

The gene calls are TRBV9 and TRBJ2-1, with a weak D call TRBD1 (5 bases). V shed 1 base and J shed 3 bases, with 8 bases lying between them. CDR3 length: 14 residues. The germline V gene has CDR1 SGDLS and CDR2 YYNGEE. CDR3 protein: CASSVPGLYNEQFF. CDR3 DNA sequence: TGTGCCAGCAGCGTACCAGGGCTCTACAATGAGCAGTTCTTC.

The chain couples TRBV7-9 to TRBJ2-3; 8 bases match TRBD2. The germline V gene encodes CDR1 SEHNR and CDR2 FQNEAQ (reference sequence). The CDR3 spans 13 residues. V was pared by 1 base and J by 8 bases, with 2 bases of the junction left unmatched. CDR3 DNA: TGTGCCAGCAGCTTAGACAGCGGGGGTACGCAGTATTTT. Protein sequence: CASSLDSGGTQYF.

The V call is TRBV5-1, the J call TRBJ1-1; TRBD1 might be the D (6 bases). The V end was cut by 3 bases, the J end by 11 bases, with 11 bases between. This CDR3 has 11 residues. Germline V gene sequence: CDR1 SGHRS, CDR2 YFSETQ. The CDR3 reads CASSSGTSAFF. DNA of the CDR3: TGCGCCAGCAGCTCCGGGACATCGGCTTTCTTT.

The chain couples TRBV6-5 to TRBJ2-3; D is perhaps TRBD1 (5 bases). The CDR3 length is 16 residues. V gave up 0 bases and J gave up 0 bases, with 10 bases separating them. Germline CDR1 and CDR2: MNHEY and SVGAGI. Here the CDR3 reads CASSYSRARSTDTQYF. CDR3 DNA: TGTGCCAGCAGTTACTCCAGGGCCAGGAGCACAGATACGCAGTATTTT.

The V and J genes are TRBV5-1 and TRBJ1-4; D ambiguous. CDR3 length: 13 residues. The V end was cut by 7 bases, the J end by 0 bases, with 7 bases between. CDR1 and CDR2 (germline): SGHRS, YFSETQ. The CDR3 DNA is TGCGCCAGCGCCACGACAACTAATGAAAAACTGTTTTTT. This codes for CASATTTNEKLFF.

This rearrangement joins TRBV6-5 to TRBJ2-3; D tentatively fits TRBD1 or TRBD2 (5 bases each). Germline V gene lookup returns CDR1 MNHEY and CDR2 SVGAGI. CDR3 length: 12 residues. Trimming removed 7 bases from V and 3 bases from J, with 8 bases in between. The CDR3 here is CASKRGTDTQYF. DNA of the CDR3: TGTGCCAGCAAGAGGGGAACAGATACGCAGTATTTT.

The genes are TRBV6-5 and TRBJ2-1; D perhaps matches TRBD2 (6 bases). Germline values: CDR1 MNHEY, CDR2 SVGAGI. The V and J ends lost 6 bases and 1 base respectively, with 10 bases between them. This CDR3 contains 14 residues. The CDR3 is CASRGDSSYNEQFF. CDR3 DNA: TGTGCCAGCAGGGGGGACTCGTCCTACAATGAGCAGTTCTTC.

The V gene is TRBV28, the J gene TRBJ1-4; no firm D call. The germline CDR1 and CDR2 sequences are MDHEN and SYDVKM. There are 13 residues in the CDR3. The V and J ends lost 3 bases and 10 bases respectively, with 12 bases between them. This CDR3 reads CASSFSQIGKLFF. CDR3 bases: TGTGCCAGCAGTTTCAGTCAAATCGGAAAACTGTTTTTT.

The J gene is TRBJ1-2, the V gene TRBV6-5; TRBD1 might be the D (5 bases). Trimming left V 2 bases short and J 5 bases short, with 15 bases between. Germline CDR1 is MNHEY and CDR2 is SVGAGI. The CDR3 has 15 residues. CDR3 nucleotides: TGTGCCAGCAGTTACCTATCCGGGGGTGAATATGGCTACACCTTC. It specifies CASSYLSGGEYGYTF.

The V and J genes are TRBV2 and TRBJ1-1; no definite D call. This CDR3 has 13 residues. Germline V gene lookup returns CDR1 SNHLY and CDR2 FYNNEI. Trimming shortened V by 7 bases and J by 2 bases, and 11 bases separated the two germline ends. The CDR3 coding sequence is TGTGCCAGCACCATTGCAGCTAACACTGAAGCTTTCTTT. Residues: CASTIAANTEAFF.

This chain uses TRBV4-3 with TRBJ2-5, with 9 bases that match TRBD2. The length of the CDR3 is 16 residues. J lost 4 bases, V lost 4 bases, and 10 bases had no gene match. Germline V gives CDR1 LGHNA, CDR2 YSLEER. The CDR3 coding sequence is TGCGCCAGCAGCCGGACGGGACTAGCAGGGGGAGAGACCCAGTACTTC. This codes for CASSRTGLAGGETQYF.

The chain joins TRBV7-9 to TRBJ2-2, with TRBD2 matching over 11 bases. This CDR3 region has 16 residues. Trimming took 3 bases from V and 8 from J; bases not matched to a gene: 8. The germline CDR1 and CDR2 sequences are SEHNR and FQNEAQ (reference sequence). DNA of the CDR3: TGTGCCAGCAGCTTCACTAGCGGGAGTTTAGCAGGGGAGCTGTTTTTT. Amino acid sequence: CASSFTSGSLAGELFF.

This chain joins TRBV19 and TRBJ1-1, with a tentative D call TRBD1 (5 bases). The CDR3 contains 13 residues. Germline V gene data show CDR1 as LNHDA and CDR2 as SQIVND (reference sequence). With 6 bases removed from V and 4 bases from J, the gap between germline ends came to 12 bases. CDR3 protein: CASRNHRGTEAFF. The CDR3 nucleotides are TGTGCCAGTAGGAACCATAGGGGCACTGAAGCTTTCTTT.